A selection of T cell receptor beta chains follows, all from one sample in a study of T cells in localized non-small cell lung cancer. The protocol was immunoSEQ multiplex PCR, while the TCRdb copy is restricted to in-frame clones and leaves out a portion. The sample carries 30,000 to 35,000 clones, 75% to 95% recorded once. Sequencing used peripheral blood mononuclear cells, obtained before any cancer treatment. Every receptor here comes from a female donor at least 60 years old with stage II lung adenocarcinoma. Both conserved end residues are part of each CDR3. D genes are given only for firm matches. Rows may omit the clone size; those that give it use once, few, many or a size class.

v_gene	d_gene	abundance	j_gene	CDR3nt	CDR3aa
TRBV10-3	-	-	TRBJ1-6	TGTGCCATCAGTGACCCCCCCCAGGGGTTTAATTCACCCCTCCACTTT	CAISDPPQGFNSPLHF
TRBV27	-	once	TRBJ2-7	TGTGCCAGCAGTTTATCAGGGGGGCCGTCCTACGAGCAGTACTTC	CASSLSGGPSYEQYF
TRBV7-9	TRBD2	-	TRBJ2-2	TGTGCCAGCAGCTCCCCGGCTAGCGGGGGGGCCGGCACCGGGGAGCTGTTTTTT	CASSSPASGGAGTGELFF
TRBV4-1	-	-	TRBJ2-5	TGCGCCAGCAGCCAAGCACTGGGGGAGACCCAGTACTTC	CASSQALGETQYF
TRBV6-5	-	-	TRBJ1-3	TGTGCCAGCAGTCCCGCAGGGGTGGGCGGAAACACCATATATTTT	CASSPAGVGGNTIYF
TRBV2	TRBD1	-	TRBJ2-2	TGTGCCAGCAGGGACAGGGGGCTGGGCACCGGGGAGCTGTTTTTT	CASRDRGLGTGELFF
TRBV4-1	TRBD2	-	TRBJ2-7	TGCGCCAGCAGCCAAGAACCCTCCCTAGCGGGGTACTACGAGCAGTACTTC	CASSQEPSLAGYYEQYF
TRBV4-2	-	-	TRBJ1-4	TGTGCCAGCAGCCAAGCGGACAGACCTAATGAAAAACTGTTTTTT	CASSQADRPNEKLFF
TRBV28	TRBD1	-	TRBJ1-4	TGTGCCAGCAGTCCTGAGTCAGGGGGAAAACTGTTTTTT	CASSPESGGKLFF
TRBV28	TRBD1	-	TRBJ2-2	TGTGCCAGCAGTGAGACAGGGGGCGCGGTCACCGGGGAGCTGTTTTTT	CASSETGGAVTGELFF
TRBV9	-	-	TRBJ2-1	TGTGCCAGCAGCGTAGCGGCTAGCGACTACAATGAGCAGTTCTTC	CASSVAASDYNEQFF
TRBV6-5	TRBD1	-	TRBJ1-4	TGTGCCAGCAGTTACTTGGACAGGAGGAGGAGGGAAAAACTGTTTTTT	CASSYLDRRRREKLFF
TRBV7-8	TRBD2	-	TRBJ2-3	TGTGCCAGCAGCTTAGAGGTAGCGGGAGGCCCCGGACCGCAGTATTTT	CASSLEVAGGPGPQYF
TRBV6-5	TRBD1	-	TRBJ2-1	TGTGCCAGTCTTCGACAGGGGCGCCTCTACAATGAGCAGTTCTTC	CASLRQGRLYNEQFF
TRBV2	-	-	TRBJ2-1	TGTGCCAGCAGACGACAGAACAATGAGCAGTTCTTC	CASRRQNNEQFF
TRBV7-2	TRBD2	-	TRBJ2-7	TGTGCCAGCAGCCCCGGGACTAGCGGACCCTACGAGCAGTACTTC	CASSPGTSGPYEQYF
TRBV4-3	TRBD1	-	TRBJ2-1	TGCGCCAGCAGCCAAGCGACAGGGGTTAATGAGCAGTTCTTC	CASSQATGVNEQFF
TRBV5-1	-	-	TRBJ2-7	TGCGCCAGCAGGATACAGGGCTCCTACGAGCAGTACTTC	CASRIQGSYEQYF
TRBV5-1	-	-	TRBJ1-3	TGCGCCAGCAGCCCGGGACCCGGAGGAAACACCATATATTTT	CASSPGPGGNTIYF
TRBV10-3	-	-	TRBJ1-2	TGTGCCATCAGTGAGTCTCACTATGGCTACACCTTC	CAISESHYGYTF
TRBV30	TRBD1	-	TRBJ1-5	TGTGCCTGGGGAGGGACAGGGGGCAATCAGCCCCAGCATTTT	CAWGGTGGNQPQHF
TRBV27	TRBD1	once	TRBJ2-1	TGTGCCAGTGGGACAGGGGCCTTTGATGAGCAGTTCTTC	CASGTGAFDEQFF
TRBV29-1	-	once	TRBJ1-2	TGCAGCGTCCTGTTCGCCGTACCTACTAACTATGGCTACACCTTC	CSVLFAVPTNYGYTF
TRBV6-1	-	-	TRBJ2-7	TGTGCCAGCAGTGAATTACTGACAGGCGTATACGAGCAGTACTTC	CASSELLTGVYEQYF
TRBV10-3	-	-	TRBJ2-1	TGTGCCATCAAGAGGGCCGACAATGAGCAGTTCTTC	CAIKRADNEQFF
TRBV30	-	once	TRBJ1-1	TGTGCCTGGAGCGCTGACAGCCCCCTGAACACTGAAGCTTTCTTT	CAWSADSPLNTEAFF
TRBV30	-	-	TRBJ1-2	TGTGCCTGGAGTGTGCAGGGACCTAACTATGGCTACACCTTC	CAWSVQGPNYGYTF
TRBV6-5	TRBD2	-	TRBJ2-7	TGTGCCACCCTAGGGACTAGCGGGAGGGGCGAGCAGTACTTC	CATLGTSGRGEQYF
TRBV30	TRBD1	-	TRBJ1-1	TGTGCCGCCAACCGACAGGGGCCGAACACTGAAGCTTTCTTT	CAANRQGPNTEAFF
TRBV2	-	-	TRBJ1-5	TGTGCCAGCAGGTATCCCTCGGACGATCAGCCCCAGCATTTT	CASRYPSDDQPQHF
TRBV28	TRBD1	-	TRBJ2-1	TGTGCCAGCAGAACGACAGGGTTTGAGCAGTTCTTC	CASRTTGFEQFF
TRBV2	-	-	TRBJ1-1	TGTGCCAGCAGTGAAGCCACCGGGGGTACTGAAGCTTTCTTT	CASSEATGGTEAFF
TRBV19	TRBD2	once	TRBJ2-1	TGTGCCAGTAGGAGCGGGACCTCCTACAATGAGCAGTTCTTC	CASRSGTSYNEQFF
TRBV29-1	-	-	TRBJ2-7	TGCAGCGTTGACTTCCAGGGGTACGGCTCCTACGAGCAGTACTTC	CSVDFQGYGSYEQYF
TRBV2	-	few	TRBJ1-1	TGTGCCAGCAGCTACACTGAAGCTTTCTTT	CASSYTEAFF
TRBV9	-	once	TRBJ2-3	TGTGCCAGCAGCGTAGCCGGGAGCACTTTCACCACAGATACGCAGTATTTT	CASSVAGSTFTTDTQYF
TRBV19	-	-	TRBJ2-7	TGTGCCAGTAGTATAGGGGGGTCTTATACATACGAGCAGTACTTC	CASSIGGSYTYEQYF
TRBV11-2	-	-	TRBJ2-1	TGTGCCAGCACCCGCGGGACTTTCGATGACAATGAGCAGTTCTTC	CASTRGTFDDNEQFF
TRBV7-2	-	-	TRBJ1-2	TGTGCCAGCAGCTCCGTCTCAGGGGTTCACTATGGCTACACCTTC	CASSSVSGVHYGYTF
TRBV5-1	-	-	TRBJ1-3	TGCGCCAGCAGCTTGAACACCGGGACGGCGGGTTCGGGAAACACCATATATTTT	CASSLNTGTAGSGNTIYF
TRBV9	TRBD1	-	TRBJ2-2	TGTGCCAGCAGCTTAAGGGACAGGGAACTAGCCACCGGGGAGCTGTTTTTT	CASSLRDRELATGELFF
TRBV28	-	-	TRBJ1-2	TGTGCCAGCAGTTTAACAGGCTCCCCTGGGTTTGGAGGCTACACCTTC	CASSLTGSPGFGGYTF
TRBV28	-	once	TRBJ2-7	TGTGCCAGCAGTTCACGAACAGGGTCCTACGAGCAGTACTTC	CASSSRTGSYEQYF
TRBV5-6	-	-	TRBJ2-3	TGTGCCAGCAGCTATGGACAGACTCAAGATACGCAGTATTTT	CASSYGQTQDTQYF
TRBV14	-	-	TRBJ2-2	TGTGCCAGCAGCCAATCAGCTCCCGGGGAGCTGTTTTTT	CASSQSAPGELFF
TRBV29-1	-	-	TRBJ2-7	TGCAGCGTTGAAGAAGGGACGGGAGTGTACGAGCAGTACTTC	CSVEEGTGVYEQYF
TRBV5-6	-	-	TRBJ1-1	TGTGCCAGCAGAGCGGACCGCTACACTGAAGCTTTCTTT	CASRADRYTEAFF
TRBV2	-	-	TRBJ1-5	TGTGCCAGCAGTGTTTGGGCCAATCAGCCCCAGCATTTT	CASSVWANQPQHF
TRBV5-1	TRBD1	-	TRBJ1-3	TGCGCCAGCAAAACAGGGGGCGCGGACACCATATATTTT	CASKTGGADTIYF
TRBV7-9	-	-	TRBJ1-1	TGTGCCAGCAGCTTGGAGGGGTATCACACTGAAGCTTTCTTT	CASSLEGYHTEAFF
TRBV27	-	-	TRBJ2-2	TGTGCCAGCAGTCCCGGCCCATTCTTGGCCCGAACCGGGGAGCTGTTTTTT	CASSPGPFLARTGELFF
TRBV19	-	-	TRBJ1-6	TGTGCCAGTAGTATAGATTCGAGGAAAAACAATTCACCCCTCCACTTT	CASSIDSRKNNSPLHF
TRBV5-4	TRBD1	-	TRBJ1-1	TGTGCCAGCAGCGCCGGACAGGGGATCACTGAAGCTTTCTTT	CASSAGQGITEAFF
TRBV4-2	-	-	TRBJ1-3	TGTGCCAGCTCTACACTACAGGGCTACGGAAACACCATATATTTT	CASSTLQGYGNTIYF
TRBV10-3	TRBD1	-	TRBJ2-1	TGTGCCATCGGGACAGCCGATGAGCAGTTCTTC	CAIGTADEQFF